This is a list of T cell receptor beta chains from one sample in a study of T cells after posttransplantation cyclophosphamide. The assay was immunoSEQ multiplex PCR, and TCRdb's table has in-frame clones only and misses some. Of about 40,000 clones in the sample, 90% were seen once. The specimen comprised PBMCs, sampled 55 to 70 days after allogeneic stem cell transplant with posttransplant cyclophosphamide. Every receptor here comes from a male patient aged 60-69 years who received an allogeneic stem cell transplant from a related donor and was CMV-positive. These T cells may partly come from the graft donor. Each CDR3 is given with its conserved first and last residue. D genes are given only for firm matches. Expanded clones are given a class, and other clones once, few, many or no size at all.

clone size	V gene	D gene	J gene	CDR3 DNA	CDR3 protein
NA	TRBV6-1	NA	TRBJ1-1	TGTGCCAGCAGTGAAGGGGCAGCCACTGAAGCTTTCTTT	CASSEGAATEAFF
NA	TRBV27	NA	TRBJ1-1	TGTGCCAGCAGTCGGGCGGGAGTTCGAAGGAACACTGAAGCTTTCTTT	CASSRAGVRRNTEAFF
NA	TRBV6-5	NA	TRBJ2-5	TGTGCCAGCAGTTGGGGCCCCGGGCAGGAGACCCAGTACTTC	CASSWGPGQETQYF
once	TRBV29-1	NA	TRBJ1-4	TGCAGCGTTGTTGGGGGGGCCACTAATGAAAAACTGTTTTTT	CSVVGGATNEKLFF
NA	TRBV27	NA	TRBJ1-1	TGTGCCAGCAGCCCGACAGGAGTGAACACTGAAGCTTTCTTT	CASSPTGVNTEAFF
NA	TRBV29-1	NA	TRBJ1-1	TGCAGCGTCCTTGACAGATACACTGAAGCTTTCTTT	CSVLDRYTEAFF
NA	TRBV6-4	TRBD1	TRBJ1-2	TGTGCCAGCAGTGACTCGAGTCAGGGGGTATCGGGCTACACCTTC	CASSDSSQGVSGYTF
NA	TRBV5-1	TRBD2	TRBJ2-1	TGCGCCAGCAGCTTGTCCCTCGGGGCGGGGGGAGTGGACAATGAGCAGTTCTTC	CASSLSLGAGGVDNEQFF
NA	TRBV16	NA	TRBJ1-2	TGTGCCAGCAGCCCCCACGACAGTAGTAACTATGGCTACACCTTC	CASSPHDSSNYGYTF
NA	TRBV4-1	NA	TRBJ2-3	TGCGCCAGCTCTTCCACTAGCCGTCCAGATACGCAGTATTTT	CASSSTSRPDTQYF
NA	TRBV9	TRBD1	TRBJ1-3	TGTGCCAGCAGCGCCTTCGGGACAGGGGGCTTGGGGTCTGGAAACACCATATATTTT	CASSAFGTGGLGSGNTIYF
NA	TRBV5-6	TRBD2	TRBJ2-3	TGTGCCAGCAGCAGGCGGGGGAGCACAGATACGCAGTATTTT	CASSRRGSTDTQYF
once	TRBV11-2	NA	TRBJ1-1	TGTGCCAGCAGCTTACAGGCCTCGAACACTGAAGCTTTCTTT	CASSLQASNTEAFF
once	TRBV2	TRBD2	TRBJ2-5	TGTGCCAGCACACTCCGGCGGGGGGGGGAGACCCAGTACTTC	CASTLRRGGETQYF
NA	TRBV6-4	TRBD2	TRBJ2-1	TGTGCCAGCAGTAGACTAGCAGCACCAATTAATGAGCAGTTCTTC	CASSRLAAPINEQFF
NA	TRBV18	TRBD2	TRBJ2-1	TGTGCCAGCTCACCCACGAATAGCGGGTCCTACAATGAGCAGTTCTTC	CASSPTNSGSYNEQFF
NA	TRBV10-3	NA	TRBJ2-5	TGTGCCACCAATTGGGGACAAGGACAAGAGACCCAGTACTTC	CATNWGQGQETQYF
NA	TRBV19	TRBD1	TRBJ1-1	TGTGCCAGTAGTACCTTCCAGACAGGGGGCTACACTGAAGCTTTCTTT	CASSTFQTGGYTEAFF
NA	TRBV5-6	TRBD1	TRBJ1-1	TGTGCCAGCAGCGCCCCAGGGGGTCACACTGAAGCTTTCTTT	CASSAPGGHTEAFF
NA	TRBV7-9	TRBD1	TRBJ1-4	TGTGCCAGCAGCTCGGACAGGGGGTACGAGTTAAAACTGTTTTTT	CASSSDRGYELKLFF
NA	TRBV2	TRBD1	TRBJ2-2	TGTGCCAGCAGCAAGGGGGCCGGAAACACCGGGGAGCTGTTTTTT	CASSKGAGNTGELFF
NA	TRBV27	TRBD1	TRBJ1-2	TGTGCCAGCAGTCTACGAGGGGTCGACCCCTGGGACAGAGACTATGGCTACACCTTC	CASSLRGVDPWDRDYGYTF
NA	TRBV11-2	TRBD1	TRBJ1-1	TGTGCCAGCAGCCCCGGATTAGGGGGCAGGGGCACTGAAGCTTTCTTT	CASSPGLGGRGTEAFF
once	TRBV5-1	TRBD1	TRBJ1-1	TGCGCCAGCAGTGAGACAGGGTATCGAGCTTTCTTT	CASSETGYRAFF
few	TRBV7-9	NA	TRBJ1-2	TGTGCCAGCAGCTTAGCTACAAGTAAACGTGGCTACACCTTC	CASSLATSKRGYTF
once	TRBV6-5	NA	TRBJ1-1	TGTGCCAGCAAACCCCCGGGGGGAAACACTGAAGCTTTCTTT	CASKPPGGNTEAFF
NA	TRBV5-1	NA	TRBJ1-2	TGCGCCAGCAGCTTGTCACAGACATATGGCTACACCTTC	CASSLSQTYGYTF
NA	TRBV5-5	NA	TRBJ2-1	TGTGCCAGCAGAAAGCTAATCTCCTACAATGAGCAGTTCTTC	CASRKLISYNEQFF